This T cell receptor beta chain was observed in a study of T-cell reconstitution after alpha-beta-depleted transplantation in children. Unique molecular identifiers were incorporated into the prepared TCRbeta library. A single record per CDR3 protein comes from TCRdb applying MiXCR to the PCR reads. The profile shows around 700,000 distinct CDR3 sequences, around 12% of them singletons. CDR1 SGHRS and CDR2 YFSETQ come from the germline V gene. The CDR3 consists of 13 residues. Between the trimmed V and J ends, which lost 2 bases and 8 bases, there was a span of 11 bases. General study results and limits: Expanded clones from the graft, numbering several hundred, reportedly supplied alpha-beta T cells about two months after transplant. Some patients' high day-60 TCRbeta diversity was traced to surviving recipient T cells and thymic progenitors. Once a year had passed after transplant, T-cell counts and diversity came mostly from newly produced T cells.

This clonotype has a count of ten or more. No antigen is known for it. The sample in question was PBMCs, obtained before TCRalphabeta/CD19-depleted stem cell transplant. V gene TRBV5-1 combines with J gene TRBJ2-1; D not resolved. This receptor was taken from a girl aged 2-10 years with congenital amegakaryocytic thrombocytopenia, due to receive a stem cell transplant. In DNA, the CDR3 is TGCGCCAGCAGCTTAGCCCAGCCCCATGAGCAGTTCTTC. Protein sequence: CASSLAQPHEQFF.